This T cell receptor beta chain comes out of a study of CD8 T cells in Susac syndrome. Study-level points and caveats: CD4+ T cell repertoires in Susac syndrome exhibited no evidence of clonal expansion.

In germline, CDR1 is SGHVS, CDR2 FQNEAQ. V was clipped by 4 bases and J by 3 bases; unmatched bases: 8. The CDR3 sequence is 16 residues long. RNA amounts of roughly 0.5 to 1 ug underwent reverse transcription with random hexamers. TCR beta CDR3 was amplified by immunoSEQ multiplex PCR. This amplification extended across 54 Vbeta and 13 Jbeta segments. TCRdb fed the immunoSEQ multiplex PCR reads into MiXCR, producing one record per CDR3 protein. In the table there are roughly 180,000 distinct CDR3 sequences, 85% to 95% of which are singletons. Negative isolation was applied to CD8+ and CD4+ T cells, and FACS enrichment was applied to TEMRA cells. Turning to this clonotype: The target antigen is unknown.

The source is a human donor with Susac syndrome. The rearrangement links TRBV7-8 to TRBJ2-2; 7 nucleotides agree with TRBD1. The sequenced sample consisted of CD4+ T cells from PBMCs. The CDR3 DNA follows: TGTGCCAGCAGCTCAGACAGGGTAGACTACACCGGGGAGCTGTTTTTT. This codes for CASSSDRVDYTGELFF.